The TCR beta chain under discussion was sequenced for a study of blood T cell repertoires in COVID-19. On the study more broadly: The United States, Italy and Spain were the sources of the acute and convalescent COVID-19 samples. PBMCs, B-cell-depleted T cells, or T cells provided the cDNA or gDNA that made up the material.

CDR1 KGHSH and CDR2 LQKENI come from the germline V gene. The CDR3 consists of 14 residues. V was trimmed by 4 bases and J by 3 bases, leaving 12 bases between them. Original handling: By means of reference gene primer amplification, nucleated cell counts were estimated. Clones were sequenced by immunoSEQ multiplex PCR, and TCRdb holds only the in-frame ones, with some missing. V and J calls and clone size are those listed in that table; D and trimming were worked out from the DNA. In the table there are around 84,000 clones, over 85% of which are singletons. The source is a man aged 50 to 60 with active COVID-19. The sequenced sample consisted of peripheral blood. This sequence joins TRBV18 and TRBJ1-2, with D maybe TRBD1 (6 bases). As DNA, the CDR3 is TGTGCCAGCTCACTGGACAGCTCGGACTATGGCTACACCTTC. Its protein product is CASSLDSSDYGYTF.